These 22 T cell receptor beta chains were sequenced from one sample in a study of blood T cell repertoires in COVID-19 (dated by TCRdb to between 2020 and 2021). Libraries came from the immunoSEQ multiplex PCR assay. As stored in TCRdb, this immuneACCESS dataset retains in-frame rearrangements with V and J assigned. A fraction of the clones does not appear; measured against another copy, unresolved V genes explain less than half of the discrepancy, and the remainder lacks a known reason. This sample is represented by 300,000 to 450,000 clones; over 75% of them were singletons. The ten largest account for around 1% of the sample. The specimen sequenced was PBMCs or T cells enriched from blood (not recorded which). These receptors originate from a man between 18 and 35 years old who had recovered from COVID-19.

The rearrangement joins TRBV4-2 to TRBJ2-1, with TRBD2 matching 12 bases. This CDR3 contains 17 residues. V dropped 1 base and J dropped 7; count of bases not matched to a gene: 8. CDR1 is LGHNA, CDR2 YNFKEQ, per germline. The CDR3 is CASSQVVTSGSRNEQFF. The DNA for the CDR3 is TGTGCCAGCAGCCAAGTGGTGACTAGCGGGAGTAGAAATGAGCAGTTCTTC.

The chain uses TRBV24-1 and TRBJ1-2; possible D gene TRBD1, 6 bases. The CDR3 loop spans 13 amino acids. V lost 5 bases, J lost 4 bases, and 10 bases lay in between. Germline CDR1 is KGHDR and CDR2 is SFDVKD. The CDR3 loop reads CATSAPTGYGYTF. Written as DNA, the CDR3 is TGTGCCACCAGTGCCCCGACAGGCTATGGCTACACCTTC.

J is TRBJ1-4 and V is TRBV5-8; possibly TRBD1 for D (6 bases). Germline values: CDR1 SGHTS, CDR2 YDEGEE. The CDR3 sequence is 17 residues long. Trimming left V 0 bases short and J 0 bases short, with 12 bases between. CDR3 region: CASSLEGVYATNEKLFF. In nucleotides, the CDR3 is TGTGCCAGCAGCTTGGAGGGGGTGTACGCAACTAATGAAAAACTGTTTTTT.

This rearrangement joins TRBV18 to TRBJ1-1, with 9 bases lining up with TRBD1. Per the germline V gene, CDR1 is KGHSH and CDR2 is LQKENI. The CDR3 spans 16 residues. The trim removed 5 bases at V and 1 base at J, leaving 8 bases unmatched. CDR3 nucleotide sequence: TGTGCCAGCTCAACAACAGGGGGCGCGGGGAACACTGAAGCTTTCTTT. Encoded protein: CASSTTGGAGNTEAFF.

The chain couples TRBV25-1 to TRBJ2-7; 13 bases map to TRBD2. Germline trimming cut 5 bases from V and 6 bases from J; bases unmatched to any gene: 4. CDR1 and CDR2 (germline): MGHDK, SYGVNS. This CDR3 spans 14 amino acids. This chain's CDR3 is CASSKTSGRFEQYF. The CDR3 nucleotides read TGTGCCAGCAGTAAGACTAGCGGGAGGTTCGAGCAGTACTTC.

The rearrangement joins TRBV3-1 (or the pseudogene TRBV3-2) to TRBJ1-3, with D perhaps matching TRBD1 (6 bases). CDR3 length: 17 residues. Germline V gives CDR1 LGHDT, CDR2 YNNKEL (reference sequence). Trimming left V 3 bases short and J 0 bases short, with 15 bases between. DNA for the CDR3: TGTGCCAGCAGCCAGACCCCGGACAGCTACTCTGGAAACACCATATATTTT. Amino acid sequence: CASSQTPDSYSGNTIYF.

The CDR3 bases are TGTGCCAGCAGCCTGACAGAACTAGCGAAAGAGACCCAGTACTTC. It specifies CASSLTELAKETQYF. This chain connects TRBV7-2 to TRBJ2-5; 7 positions match TRBD2. Germline V CDR1 and CDR2: SGHTA, FQGNSA. V gave up 5 bases and J gave up 3 bases; unmatched junction bases: 9. This CDR3 region has 15 residues. Full variable domain (remainder filled in from reference TRBV7-2 and TRBJ2-5): GAGVSQSPSNKVTEKGKDVELRCDPISGHTALYWYRQSLGQGLEFLIYFQGNSAPDKSGLPSDRFSAERTGGSVSTLTIQRTQQEDSAVYLCASSLTELAKETQYFGPGTRLLVL.

V and J are TRBV5-4 and TRBJ2-2; 9 bases fit TRBD2. This CDR3 region has 16 residues. Trimming at V came to 3 bases and at J to 1 base, leaving 4 bases not matched to a gene. CDR1 is SGHNT and CDR2 is YYREEE in the germline V gene (reference sequence). CDR3 in DNA: TGTGCCAGCAGCTCTGGACTAGCGATGAACACCGGGGAGCTGTTTTTT. Protein sequence: CASSSGLAMNTGELFF.

This chain joins TRBV7-9 and TRBJ1-3; tentatively, D is TRBD1 (5 bases). The CDR3 loop spans 16 amino acids. The V end was cut by 1 base, the J end by 0 bases, with 10 bases between. In germline, CDR1 is SEHNR, CDR2 FQNEAQ (reference sequence). CDR3 in amino acids: CASSLGHRLSGNTIYF. The CDR3 DNA is TGTGCCAGCAGCTTAGGACACAGGCTCTCTGGAAACACCATATATTTT. Together with reference TRBV7-9 and TRBJ1-3, the CDR3 gives the full variable domain: DTGVSQNPRHKITKRGQNVTFRCDPISEHNRLYWYRQTLGQGPEFLTYFQNEAQLEKSRLLSDRFSAERPKGSFSTLEIQRTEQGDSAMYLCASSLGHRLSGNTIYFGEGSWLTVV.

J is TRBJ1-4 and V is TRBV9, with unresolved D. This CDR3 has 16 residues. The V gene's germline CDR1 is SGDLS and CDR2 YYNGEE. V was cut by 4 bases and J by 4 bases, with 17 bases left in between. The CDR3 DNA is TGTGCCAGCAGCCCCTCCCCCTCCGCGGGTAATGAAAAACTGTTTTTT. Its translation: CASSPSPSAGNEKLFF.

The rearrangement joins TRBV7-9 to TRBJ2-5, with 9 bases fitting TRBD1. CDR1 is SEHNR, CDR2 FQNEAQ, per germline (reference sequence). This CDR3 contains 16 residues. V shed 6 bases, J shed 5 bases, and the junction held 13 bases outside the gene matches. The CDR3 region is CASRPGTGIGGETQYF. In nucleotides, the CDR3 is TGTGCCAGCAGACCTGGGACAGGGATTGGGGGGGAGACCCAGTACTTC.

This chain connects TRBV7-9 to TRBJ2-7; no definite D call. Looked up from germline, CDR1 is SEHNR and CDR2 is FQNEAQ (reference sequence). The germline V and J ends were trimmed by 1 base and 0 bases, with 10 bases remaining between them. The CDR3 sequence is 15 residues long. The CDR3 sequence: CASSLGRSGSYEQYF. The CDR3 nucleotides read TGTGCCAGCAGCTTAGGTCGGTCCGGCTCCTACGAGCAGTACTTC.

This rearrangement joins TRBV5-1 to TRBJ2-3; 10 nucleotides match TRBD2. Germline lookup yields CDR1 SGHRS and CDR2 YFSETQ. V shed 4 bases and J 3 bases; nucleotides not matched to a gene: 8. CDR3 length: 16 amino acids. CDR3 bases: TGCGCCAGCAGCACCGGGACTAGCGTAGGTACAGATACGCAGTATTTT. Its protein product is CASSTGTSVGTDTQYF. Full variable domain (rest looked up from reference TRBV5-1 and TRBJ2-3): KAGVTQTPRYLIKTRGQQVTLSCSPISGHRSVSWYQQTPGQGLQFLFEYFSETQRNKGNFPGRFSGRQFSNSRSEMNVSTLELGDSALYLCASSTGTSVGTDTQYFGPGTRLTVL.

The gene calls are TRBV27 and TRBJ2-1; 13 bases agree with TRBD2. V lost 5 bases and J lost 4; bases outside the gene matches: 8. This CDR3 region has 17 residues. The V gene's germline CDR1 is MNHEY and CDR2 SMNVEV (reference sequence). The CDR3 protein is CASSTRTSGRVYNEQFF. The CDR3 bases are TGTGCCAGCAGTACCAGGACTAGCGGGAGAGTGTACAATGAGCAGTTCTTC.

The chain uses TRBV7-6 and TRBJ2-1; D not certain. Trimming took 4 bases from V and 2 from J, leaving 12 bases between them. CDR3 length: 15 residues. The germline V gene encodes CDR1 SGHVS and CDR2 FNYEAQ. CDR3 region: CASSSPGPTYNEQFF. The CDR3 DNA is TGTGCCAGCAGCTCCCCGGGTCCTACCTACAATGAGCAGTTCTTC.

The chain has TRBV5-1 and TRBJ2-2, with 15 positions matching TRBD2. With 3 bases clipped from V and 8 bases from J, the junction kept 5 bases outside the gene matches. The CDR3 has 16 amino acids. The germline V gene encodes CDR1 SGHRS and CDR2 YFSETQ. The CDR3 DNA is TGCGCCAGCAGCTCCCGGACTAGCGGGGGGGCAGGGGAGCTGTTTTTT. Protein: CASSSRTSGGAGELFF.

The chain couples TRBV7-2 to TRBJ2-2, with D maybe TRBD1 (6 bases). The CDR3 has 15 amino acids. V was clipped by 3 bases and J by 7 bases, with 15 bases between them. From germline, CDR1 is SGHTA and CDR2 FQGNSA. In DNA, the CDR3 is TGTGCCAGCAGCTTCAGGGGTGTAGTGAACGGGGAGCTGTTTTTT. Protein sequence: CASSFRGVVNGELFF.

This chain links TRBV5-1 with TRBJ2-3; 11 bases are a match to TRBD2. The CDR3 has 17 amino acids. Per the germline V gene, CDR1 is SGHRS and CDR2 is YFSETQ. V shed 0 bases, J shed 3 bases, and the junction held 6 bases outside the gene matches. The CDR3 is CASSLGLAGLGTDTQYF. CDR3 coding DNA: TGCGCCAGCAGCTTGGGACTAGCGGGGCTGGGGACAGATACGCAGTATTTT.

In its sample, this clone was seen a few times. The J gene is TRBJ2-3, the V gene TRBV27, with 9 bases aligning to TRBD1. The germline V gene has CDR1 MNHEY and CDR2 SMNVEV (reference sequence). The junction had 10 bases not matched to a gene; V was cut back by 2 bases and J by 7 bases. This CDR3 is 16 amino acids long. CDR3 residues: CASSLRWTGVGNTQYF. The DNA of the CDR3 is TGTGCCAGCAGTTTAAGGTGGACAGGGGTGGGTAATACGCAGTATTTT.

V usage is TRBV4-1 and J usage is TRBJ1-2; perhaps TRBD1 as D (5 bases). From germline, CDR1 is MGHRA and CDR2 YSYEKL. The CDR3 runs to 15 residues. Trimming took 0 bases from V and 2 from J, leaving 10 bases between them. The CDR3 loop is CASSQDPGVNYGYTF. As DNA, the CDR3 is TGCGCCAGCAGCCAAGATCCGGGGGTGAACTATGGCTACACCTTC.

This clone has only a few counts. The chain uses TRBV7-8 and TRBJ2-3; 7 bases line up with TRBD2. In germline, CDR1 is SGHVS, CDR2 FQNEAQ. With V trimmed by 6 bases and J by 2 bases, 2 bases remained unmatched. The CDR3 length is 13 residues. The CDR3 coding sequence is TGTGCCAGCAGAAGCGGGACCACAGATACGCAGTATTTT. This encodes CASRSGTTDTQYF.

Points on this clone: The same CDR3 also results from other DNA sequences found in this sample. This chain connects TRBV15 to TRBJ1-5; unclear D gene. The CDR3 contains 14 residues. The V and J ends lost 0 bases and 2 bases respectively, with 5 bases between them. CDR1 and CDR2 from the germline V gene are LNHNV and YYDKDF (reference sequence). In DNA form, the CDR3 reads TGTGCCACCAGCAGAGAGGGCCGCAATCAGCCCCAGCATTTT. It codes for CATSREGRNQPQHF.